This entry concerns a single T cell receptor beta chain. This clone was detected once. Its target antigen remains unknown. No much larger clonotype is one base removed from it; base qualities were not supplied. The data stem from a study of blood T cell repertoires in COVID-19 (dated by TCRdb to about 2020). For context, the study as a whole: Samples covering the acute and convalescent phases of COVID-19 were provided by collaborators in the United States, Italy and Spain. The material from the prospective study consisted of cDNA or gDNA derived from T cells, B-cell-depleted T cells, or PBMCs. Where HLA class I and class II types were available, the types were taken from metadata supplied by the sample provider, not from assay-based typing. The dataset comprised deeply sampled blood TCRbeta repertoires from subjects exposed to, actively infected with, or recovered from COVID-19. Nearly every sample came with metadata listing a de-identified subject ID, COVID-19 status, age in years and sex. A freely available public database, intended as a resource for researchers studying the immune response to SARS-CoV-2, is where the repertoires were released. Samples came from the ongoing ImmuneRACE study (first 160 participants) plus 1,254 subjects from 6 global collaborators.

Samples from volunteer blood donors who had recovered from COVID-19 were contributed by a second Seattle source. Collaborating institutions collected whole blood in K2EDTA tubes following their own protocols. Collaborator samples were shipped for TCRbeta analysis as frozen whole blood, isolated PBMCs, or DNA extracted from either sample type. General study outcomes and caveats: The amount of clinical and demographic metadata varied by source and participant and was provided uncurated.

For this chain, trimming is 0 bases at the V end and 5 bases at the J end, and the number of junction bases without a gene match is 6. From its cysteine to its phenylalanine, the CDR3 spans 16 amino acids. The DNA shown is the 48-base CDR3, in frame from base 1. CDR1 and CDR2, per the germline V gene (reference sequence), are GTSNPN and SVGIG. TCRbeta CDR3 regions were amplified from genomic DNA using the immunoSEQ Assay, a bias-controlled multiplex PCR. In the original analysis: The number of nucleated cells in each sample was estimated by amplification of reference gene primers within the assay. To quantify the absolute abundance of each unique TCRbeta CDR3 rearrangement, sequence reads were collapsed and filtered. For each sample, productive Simpson clonality was calculated as the square root of Simpson's diversity index across productive rearrangements. Imported from immuneACCESS, the table was reduced by TCRdb to in-frame sequences with V and J called. These copies leave out some clones; in studies compared against another copy, an unresolved V gene accounts for under half, and the cause of the remainder is not known. The V and J calls and clone size are taken from that table; D and trimming were inferred from the DNA. Here the sample has some 300,000 clones; 88% occur a single time. The top ten clones comprise roughly 6.9% of the sample.

Material: peripheral blood. The TCR originated in a woman in her twenties or thirties who had recovered from COVID-19. Rearrangement joined TRBV30 to TRBJ1-4; a stretch of 10 junction bases matches TRBD1. The DNA sequence is as follows: TGTGCCTGGAGTGTACCAGGGGGACAGGGGAATGAAAAACTGTTTTTT. Its protein product is CAWSVPGGQGNEKLFF.